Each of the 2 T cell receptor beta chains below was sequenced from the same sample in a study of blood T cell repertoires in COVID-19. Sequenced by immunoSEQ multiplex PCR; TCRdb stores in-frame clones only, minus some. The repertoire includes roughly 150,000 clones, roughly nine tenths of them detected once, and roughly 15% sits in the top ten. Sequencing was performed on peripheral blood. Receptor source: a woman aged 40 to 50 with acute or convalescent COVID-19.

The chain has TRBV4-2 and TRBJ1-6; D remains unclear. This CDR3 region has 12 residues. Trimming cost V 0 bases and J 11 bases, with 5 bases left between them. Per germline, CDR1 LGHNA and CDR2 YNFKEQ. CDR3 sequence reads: CASSQERPPLHF. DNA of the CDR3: TGTGCCAGCAGCCAAGAGCGTCCACCCCTCCACTTT.

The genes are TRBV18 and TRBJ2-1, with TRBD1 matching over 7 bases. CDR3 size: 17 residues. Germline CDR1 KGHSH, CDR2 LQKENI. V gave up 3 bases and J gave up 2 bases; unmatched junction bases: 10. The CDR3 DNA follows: TGTGCCAGCTCACCCCCCCAGACAGGGAGACCCTACAATGAGCAGTTCTTC. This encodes CASSPPQTGRPYNEQFF.